The next 6 T cell receptor beta chains were all read from a single sample in a study of neurological immune-mediated disorders. TCRdb re-derived calls from the 5' RACE reads in MiXCR, one entry per CDR3 protein. The sample has about 59,000 distinct CDR3 sequences, 3% to 4% seen once. Sequenced sample: PBMCs. These receptor sequences come from a woman aged 25 to 39 with multiple sclerosis.

This clonotype was observed a handful of times. Since no conserved phenylalanine or tryptophan closes the CDR3, a read error is the likely cause. The V call is TRBV6-6, the J call TRBJ2-7, with D tentatively TRBD2 (5 bases). The CDR3 is 13 amino acids. Trimming pared 6 bases from V and 5 bases from J, leaving 14 bases between. The germline V gene has CDR1 MNHNY and CDR2 SVGAGI (reference sequence). The CDR3: CASRGGFINEQYN. The CDR3 nucleotides read TGTGCCAGCAGAGGAGGTTTTATCAACGAGCAGTACAAC.

This clonotype was picked up many times. The gene calls are TRBV6-5 and TRBJ2-7; possibly TRBD1 for D (6 bases). V was clipped by 0 bases and J by 2 bases, with 11 bases between them. CDR3 size: 15 residues. Germline CDR1 MNHEY, CDR2 SVGAGI. The CDR3 reads CASSYSQGLAYEQYF. The CDR3 DNA follows: TGTGCCAGCAGTTACTCGCAGGGGCTCGCCTACGAGCAGTACTTC.

There are many counts of this clonotype. V gene TRBV3-1 combines with J gene TRBJ2-3; a possible D gene is TRBD1 (6 bases). The V gene lost 6 bases and the J gene lost 5 bases, with 12 bases spanning the gap. The CDR3 contains 13 residues. Germline-derived CDR1 and CDR2 are LGHDT and YNNKEL (reference sequence). The CDR3 bases are TGTGCCAGCAGGCGGACAGAGCAAGATACGCAGTATTTT. It translates to CASRRTEQDTQYF.

This clonotype was detected ten times or more. The J gene is TRBJ2-7, the V gene TRBV11-2; tentatively, D is TRBD1 (5 bases). V lost 3 bases, J lost 1 base, and 13 bases lay in between. Germline CDR1 is SGHAT and CDR2 is FQNNGV. The CDR3 length is 15 residues. The DNA for the CDR3 is TGTGCCAGCAGCTTCAATAGGGGCGATTCCTACGAGCAGTACTTC. Its protein product is CASSFNRGDSYEQYF.

At least ten counts were recorded for this clonotype. This rearrangement joins TRBV7-2 to TRBJ2-2; the match to TRBD2 covers 8 bases. The germline gives CDR1 SGHTA, CDR2 FQGNSA. V gave up 1 base and J gave up 6 bases; unmatched junction bases: 4. The CDR3 spans 15 residues. CDR3 nucleotide sequence: TGTGCCAGCAGCTTAGACGGGACTAGATCCGGGGAGCTGTTTTTT. This codes for CASSLDGTRSGELFF.

This clonotype came up many times. The chain recombines TRBV28 with TRBJ1-1; D remains unclear. CDR3 size: 12 residues. Germline assignment: CDR1 MDHEN and CDR2 SYDVKM. V was pared by 3 bases and J by 3 bases, with 5 bases between. CDR3 nucleotide sequence: TGTGCCAGCAGTTTTTTGGACACTGAAGCTTTCTTT. Amino acids: CASSFLDTEAFF.